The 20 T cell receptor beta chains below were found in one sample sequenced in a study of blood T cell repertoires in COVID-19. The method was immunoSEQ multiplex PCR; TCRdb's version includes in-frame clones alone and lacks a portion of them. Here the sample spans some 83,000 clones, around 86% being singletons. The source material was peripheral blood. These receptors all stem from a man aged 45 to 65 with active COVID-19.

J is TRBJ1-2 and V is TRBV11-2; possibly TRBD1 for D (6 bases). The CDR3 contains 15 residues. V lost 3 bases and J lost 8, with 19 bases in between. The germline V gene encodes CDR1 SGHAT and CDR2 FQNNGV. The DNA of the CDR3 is TGTGCCAGCAGCTTGTCCCTCGGGGGGGCCGGGGGCTACACCTTC. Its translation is CASSLSLGGAGGYTF.

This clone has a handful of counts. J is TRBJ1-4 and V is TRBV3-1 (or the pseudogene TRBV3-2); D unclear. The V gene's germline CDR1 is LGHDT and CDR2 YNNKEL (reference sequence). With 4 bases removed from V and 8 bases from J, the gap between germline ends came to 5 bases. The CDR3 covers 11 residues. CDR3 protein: CASSLREKLFF. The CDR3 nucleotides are TGTGCCAGCAGCCTTCGGGAAAAACTGTTTTTT.

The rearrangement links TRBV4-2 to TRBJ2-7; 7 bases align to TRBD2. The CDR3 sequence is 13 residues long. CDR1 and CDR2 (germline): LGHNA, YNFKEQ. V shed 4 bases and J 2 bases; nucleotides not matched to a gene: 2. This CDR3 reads CASSRGGAYEQYF. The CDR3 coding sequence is TGTGCCAGCAGCCGGGGGGGGGCCTACGAGCAGTACTTC.

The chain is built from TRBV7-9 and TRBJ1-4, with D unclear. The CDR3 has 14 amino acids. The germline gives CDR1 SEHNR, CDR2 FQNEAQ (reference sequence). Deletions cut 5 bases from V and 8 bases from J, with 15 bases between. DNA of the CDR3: TGTGCCAGCAGCCCCGCTTGGCAGGTCGAAAAACTGTTTTTT. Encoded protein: CASSPAWQVEKLFF.

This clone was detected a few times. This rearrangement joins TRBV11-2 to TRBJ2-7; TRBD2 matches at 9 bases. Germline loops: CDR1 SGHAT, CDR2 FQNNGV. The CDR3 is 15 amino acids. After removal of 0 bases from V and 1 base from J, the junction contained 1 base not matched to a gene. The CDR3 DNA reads TGTGCCAGCAGCTTAGATCTAGCGGGGTCCTACGAGCAGTACTTC. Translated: CASSLDLAGSYEQYF.

CDR3 nucleotide sequence: TGTGCCAGCAGCTTGTCTACAGGGGGCTCCGGGGAGCTGTTTTTT. Translated, it gives CASSLSTGGSGELFF. The rearrangement links TRBV5-4 to TRBJ2-2; 9 positions agree with TRBD1. CDR1 is SGHNT, CDR2 YYREEE, per germline (reference sequence). Germline trimming cut 1 base from V and 6 bases from J; bases unmatched to any gene: 4. There are 15 residues in the CDR3. Looking up the rest from reference TRBV5-4 and TRBJ2-2 gives the full variable domain: ETGVTQSPTHLIKTRGQQVTLRCSSQSGHNTVSWYQQALGQGPQFIFQYYREEENGRGNFPPRFSGLQFPNYSSELNVNALELDDSALYLCASSLSTGGSGELFFGEGSRLTVL.

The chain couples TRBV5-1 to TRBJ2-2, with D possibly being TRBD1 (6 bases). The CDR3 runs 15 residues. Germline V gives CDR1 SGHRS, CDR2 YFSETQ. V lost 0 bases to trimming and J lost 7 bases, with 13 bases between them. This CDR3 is CASSLAAGVNGELFF. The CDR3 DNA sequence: TGCGCCAGCAGCTTGGCCGCAGGGGTTAACGGGGAGCTGTTTTTT.

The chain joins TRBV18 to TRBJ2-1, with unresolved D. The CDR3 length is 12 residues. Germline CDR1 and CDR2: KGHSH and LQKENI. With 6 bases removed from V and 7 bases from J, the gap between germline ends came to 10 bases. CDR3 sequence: CASSLSTNEQFF. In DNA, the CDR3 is TGTGCCAGCTCGTTGAGTACGAATGAGCAGTTCTTC.

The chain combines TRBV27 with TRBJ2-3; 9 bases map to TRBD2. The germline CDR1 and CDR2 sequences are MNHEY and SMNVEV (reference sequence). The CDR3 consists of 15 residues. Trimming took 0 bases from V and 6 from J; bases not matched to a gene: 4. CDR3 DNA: TGTGCCAGCAGTTTATCGACTAGCGGTGGGGATACGCAGTATTTT. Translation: CASSLSTSGGDTQYF.

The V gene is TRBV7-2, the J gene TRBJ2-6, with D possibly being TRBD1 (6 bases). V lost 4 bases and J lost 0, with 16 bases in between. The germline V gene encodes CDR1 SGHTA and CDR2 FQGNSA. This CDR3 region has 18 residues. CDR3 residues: CASSSGRQGSSGANVLTF. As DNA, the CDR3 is TGTGCCAGCAGCTCCGGGCGGCAGGGGAGCTCTGGGGCCAACGTCCTGACTTTC.

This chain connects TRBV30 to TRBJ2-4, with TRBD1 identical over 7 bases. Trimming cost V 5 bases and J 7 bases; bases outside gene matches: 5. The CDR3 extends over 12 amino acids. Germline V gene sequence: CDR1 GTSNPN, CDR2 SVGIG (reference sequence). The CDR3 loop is CAWQDRVNIQYF. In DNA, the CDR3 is TGTGCCTGGCAAGACAGGGTTAACATTCAGTACTTC.

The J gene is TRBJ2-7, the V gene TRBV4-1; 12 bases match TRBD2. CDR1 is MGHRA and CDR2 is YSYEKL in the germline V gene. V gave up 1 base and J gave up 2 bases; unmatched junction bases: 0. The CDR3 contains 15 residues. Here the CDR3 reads CASSQGLAGAYEQYF. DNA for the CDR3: TGCGCCAGCAGCCAAGGACTAGCGGGAGCCTACGAGCAGTACTTC.

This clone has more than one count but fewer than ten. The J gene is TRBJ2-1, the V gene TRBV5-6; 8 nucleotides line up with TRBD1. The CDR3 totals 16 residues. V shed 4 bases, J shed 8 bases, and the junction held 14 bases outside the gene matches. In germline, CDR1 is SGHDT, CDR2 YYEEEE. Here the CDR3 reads CASSAQGAGRVHEQFF. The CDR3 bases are TGTGCCAGCAGCGCCCAGGGGGCCGGTAGAGTCCATGAGCAGTTCTTC.

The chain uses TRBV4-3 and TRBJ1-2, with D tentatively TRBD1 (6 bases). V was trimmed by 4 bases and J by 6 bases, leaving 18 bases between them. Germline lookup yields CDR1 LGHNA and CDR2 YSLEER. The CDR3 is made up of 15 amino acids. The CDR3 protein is CASSLDRGGANGYTF. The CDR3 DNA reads TGCGCCAGCAGCCTAGATCGGGGGGGCGCAAATGGCTACACCTTC.

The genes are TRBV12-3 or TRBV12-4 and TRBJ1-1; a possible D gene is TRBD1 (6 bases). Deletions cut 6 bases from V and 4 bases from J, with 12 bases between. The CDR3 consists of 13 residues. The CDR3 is CASRDSVITEAFF. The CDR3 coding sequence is TGTGCCAGCAGGGACAGTGTTATCACTGAAGCTTTCTTT.

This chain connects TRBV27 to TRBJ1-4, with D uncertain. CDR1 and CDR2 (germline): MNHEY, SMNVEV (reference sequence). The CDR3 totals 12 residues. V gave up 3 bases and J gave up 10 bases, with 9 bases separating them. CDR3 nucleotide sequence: TGTGCCAGCAGTTTGGGCGCCGGAAAACTGTTTTTT. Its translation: CASSLGAGKLFF.

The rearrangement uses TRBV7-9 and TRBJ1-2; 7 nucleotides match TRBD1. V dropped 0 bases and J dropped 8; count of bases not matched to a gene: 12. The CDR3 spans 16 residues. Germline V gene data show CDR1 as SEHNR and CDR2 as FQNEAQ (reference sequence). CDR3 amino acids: CASSLAGTAHVGGYTF. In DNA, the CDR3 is TGTGCCAGCAGCTTAGCGGGGACAGCCCACGTAGGAGGCTACACCTTC.

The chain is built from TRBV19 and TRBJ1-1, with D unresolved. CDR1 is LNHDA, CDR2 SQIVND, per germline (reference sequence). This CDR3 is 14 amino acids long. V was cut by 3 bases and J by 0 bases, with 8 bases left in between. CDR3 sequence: CASSMQVLNTEAFF. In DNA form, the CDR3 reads TGTGCCAGTAGTATGCAGGTTCTGAACACTGAAGCTTTCTTT.

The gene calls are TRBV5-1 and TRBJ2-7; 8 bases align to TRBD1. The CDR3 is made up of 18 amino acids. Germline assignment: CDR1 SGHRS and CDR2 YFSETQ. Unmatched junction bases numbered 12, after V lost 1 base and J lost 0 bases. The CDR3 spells CASSLSGYSGTGSYEQYF. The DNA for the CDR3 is TGCGCCAGCAGCTTGAGTGGCTATTCCGGGACAGGCTCCTACGAGCAGTACTTC.

CDR3 in amino acids: CASSPPTGRSELFF. In nucleotides, the CDR3 is TGTGCCAGCTCACCACCCACAGGGCGAAGTGAGCTGTTTTTT. The V gene is TRBV18, the J gene TRBJ1-4; tentatively, D is TRBD1 (6 bases). The germline V gene has CDR1 KGHSH and CDR2 LQKENI. V lost 0 bases to trimming and J lost 14 bases, with 16 bases between them. This CDR3 spans 14 amino acids.